This paragraph covers one T cell receptor (beta chain) sequence. The antigen is unknown. The sample comes from a study of OX40 agonist ivuxolimab in advanced cancers. Study as a whole: The dose-escalation group included hepatocellular carcinoma, melanoma, renal cell carcinoma and head and neck cancer.

Sequencing was performed with immunoSEQ multiplex PCR; in TCRdb, only in-frame clones are kept and a portion is missing. This sample has under 65,000 clones; around 90% occur once, and the top ten carry about 9%. After removal of 4 bases from V and 5 bases from J, the junction contained 8 bases not matched to a gene. The germline CDR1 and CDR2 sequences are SGHNT and YYREEE (reference sequence). The CDR3 contains 17 residues. Study-level points and caveats: In the 0.1-3.0 mg/kg groups, partial responders showed among the lowest expansion. Clonal expansion from baseline to week 6 occurred in both CD4+ and CD8+ T cells.

The chain couples TRBV5-4 to TRBJ2-5; the match to TRBD2 covers 16 bases. This sample comprised CD4+ or CD8+ T cells sorted from blood, obtained in a trial of the OX40 agonist ivuxolimab. The clonotype originates from an adult with an advanced solid tumor such as melanoma, head and neck, liver or kidney cancer. The CDR3 reads CASSPGTSGRVWETQYF. The CDR3 DNA is TGTGCCAGCAGCCCGGGGACTAGCGGGAGGGTGTGGGAGACCCAGTACTTC.